The sequence of this T cell receptor beta chain was determined in a study of cytomegalovirus exposure and HLA in healthy donors. Study-level findings and limits: The classifier reportedly diagnosed cytomegalovirus status with high sensitivity and specificity.

Per germline, CDR1 SQVTM and CDR2 ANQGSEA. V was pared by 4 bases and J by 5 bases, with 9 bases of the junction left unmatched. The CDR3 consists of 15 residues. Concerning this clone itself: Antigen unknown.

PCR amplification relied on 60 Vbeta primers (plus 13 Jbeta primers). Clones were read by immunoSEQ multiplex PCR, and TCRdb kept only the in-frame ones, dropping some. Among about 240,000 clones listed, around 81% were seen once. This clonotype originated in a woman aged 55-69 years in good health and CMV-seropositive. The J gene is TRBJ2-1, the V gene TRBV29-1; 9 nucleotides match TRBD2. The sequenced material came from PBMCs. The CDR3 loop reads CSVANSGRSNNEQFF. For the CDR3, the DNA is TGCAGCGTTGCCAATAGCGGGAGAAGTAACAATGAGCAGTTCTTC.